One TCR beta chain is described in this entry. After removal of 7 bases from V and 7 bases from J, the junction contained 4 bases not matched to a gene. The germline V gene has CDR1 SGHRS and CDR2 YFSETQ. The CDR3 spans 12 residues. The data are from a study of blood T cell repertoires in COVID-19. Among Cohort 3 donors, those recovered had two negative PCRs, clearance, or symptom resolution. This table comes from immunoSEQ multiplex PCR, and its TCRdb copy is limited to in-frame clones, with some not included. The sample yields roughly 380,000 clones, 87% seen once. The TCR sequence derives from a woman in her 30s who had recovered from COVID-19. The rearrangement links TRBV5-1 to TRBJ1-1; 10 positions match TRBD1. The sequenced sample consisted of PBMCs or T cells enriched from blood (not recorded which). Here the CDR3 DNA reads TGCGCCAGCGGGGACAGGGGTGTTGAAGCTTTCTTT. Its protein product is CASGDRGVEAFF. Supplemented by reference TRBV5-1 and TRBJ1-1, the full variable domain reads KAGVTQTPRYLIKTRGQQVTLSCSPISGHRSVSWYQQTPGQGLQFLFEYFSETQRNKGNFPGRFSGRQFSNSRSEMNVSTLELGDSALYLCASGDRGVEAFFGQGTRLTVV.